A single sample gave rise to the 21 T cell receptor beta chains below, sequenced in a study of CD8+CD57+ T cells in acquired aplastic anemia. Patients sequenced had flow cytometry evidence of CD8+CD57+ cell expansion. TCR beta VDJ combinations and CDR3 sequences were profiled from genomic DNA. Each CDR3 protein gets one entry after TCRdb re-called the reads with MiXCR. Among more than 150,000 distinct CDR3 sequences, 45% to 60% were seen once, and the ten largest hold roughly 13%. What was sequenced was sorted CD4+, CD8+, or CD8+CD57+ T cells (not recorded which) from PBMCs. All receptors come from a human donor with aplastic anemia.

A few counts support this clonotype. V and J are TRBV5-4 and TRBJ2-4; a possible D gene is TRBD1 (6 bases). Germline values: CDR1 SGHNT, CDR2 YYREEE (reference sequence). V dropped 2 bases and J dropped 6 bases, with 15 bases sitting between them. This CDR3 contains 15 residues. The CDR3 DNA is TGTGCCAGCAGCTTAAGGGGGTCCCCTCCAAACATTCAGTACTTC. Amino acids: CASSLRGSPPNIQYF.

This clonotype appeared a few times. This chain uses TRBV12-3 or TRBV12-4 with TRBJ2-3, with 7 bases lining up with TRBD2. The V segment lost 3 bases and the J segment 1 base; nucleotides outside the gene matches: 10. The CDR3 sequence is 17 residues long. In DNA, the CDR3 is TGTGCCAGCAGTTTTATAGCGCGGGGGTTTCGCACAGATACGCAGTATTTT. Translation gives CASSFIARGFRTDTQYF.

The chain employs TRBV4-1 and TRBJ1-5; unclear D gene. Trimming shortened V by 1 base and J by 7 bases, and 14 bases separated the two germline ends. Germline assignment: CDR1 MGHRA and CDR2 YSYEKL. The CDR3 spans 15 residues. The CDR3 DNA is TGCGCCAGCAGCCAAGCGGGGAATGGGGAGCAGCCCCAGCATTTT. Residues: CASSQAGNGEQPQHF.

Only a few counts were recorded for this clonotype. CDR3 residues: CSAVGGGSEWEDIQYF. The CDR3 nucleotides are TGCAGCGCTGTGGGGGGCGGGAGCGAATGGGAGGACATTCAGTACTTC. This sequence joins TRBV29-1 and TRBJ2-4; tentative D call: TRBD2 (7 bases). The germline gives CDR1 SQVTM, CDR2 ANQGSEA. V lost 7 bases to trimming and J lost 8 bases, with 27 bases between them. This CDR3 region has 16 residues. Filled out from reference TRBV29-1 and TRBJ2-4, the complete variable domain reads SAVISQKPSRDICQRGTSLTIQCQVDSQVTMMFWYRQQPGQSLTLIATANQGSEATYESGFVIDKFPISRPNLTFSTLTVSNMSPEDSSIYLCSAVGGGSEWEDIQYFGAGTRLSVL.

This clonotype was seen a handful of times. This sequence joins TRBV10-3 and TRBJ2-7, with TRBD2 matching over 13 bases. The CDR3 length is 14 residues. J lost 7 bases, V lost 6 bases, and 6 bases had no gene match. The germline CDR1 and CDR2 sequences are ENHRY and SYGVKD. The CDR3 region is CAISGTSGTLEQYF. The DNA of the CDR3 is TGTGCCATCAGCGGGACTAGCGGGACGCTGGAGCAGTACTTC.

Only one count was recorded for this clonotype. The chain recombines TRBV24-1 with TRBJ2-3; 8 bases agree with TRBD1. Losses at the gene ends were 7 bases for V and 5 bases for J; bases not matched to a gene: 13. Per germline, CDR1 KGHDR and CDR2 SFDVKD. This CDR3 contains 16 residues. The CDR3 DNA sequence: TGTGCCACCAGGGGGAGGAAGGCAGGGGGCGAAGATACGCAGTATTTT. It translates to CATRGRKAGGEDTQYF.

V usage is TRBV24-1 and J usage is TRBJ2-7, with a possible D match to TRBD2 (6 bases). This CDR3 is built from 16 residues. V was pared by 3 bases and J by 5 bases, with 19 bases between. The germline V gene has CDR1 KGHDR and CDR2 SFDVKD. In DNA, the CDR3 is TGTGCCACCAGTGATCCTGGGGGGACCATGAGGGACGAGCAGTACTTC. Its protein is CATSDPGGTMRDEQYF.

This clonotype was seen at least ten times. The V call is TRBV6-1, the J call TRBJ2-7; TRBD1 matches at 10 bases. CDR3 size: 18 residues. CDR1 is MNHNS and CDR2 is SASEGT in the germline V gene. The V segment lost 0 bases and the J segment 2 bases; nucleotides outside the gene matches: 10. The CDR3 sequence is CASSEALPGQGTTYEQYF. In nucleotides, the CDR3 is TGTGCCAGCAGTGAAGCTCTTCCGGGACAGGGGACCACCTACGAGCAGTACTTC.

The chain carries TRBV10-3 and TRBJ2-6; unclear D gene. Germline V gene sequence: CDR1 ENHRY, CDR2 SYGVKD. V dropped 7 bases and J dropped 0 bases, with 7 bases sitting between them. There are 14 residues in the CDR3. CDR3 amino acids: CAITPDSGANVLTF. For the CDR3, the DNA is TGTGCCATCACCCCAGACTCTGGGGCCAACGTCCTGACTTTC.

The J gene is TRBJ1-5, the V gene TRBV24-1; TRBD1 is a possible D gene (5 bases). V lost 3 bases and J 6 bases, leaving 8 bases between the germline ends. The CDR3 loop spans 13 amino acids. From germline, CDR1 is KGHDR and CDR2 SFDVKD. CDR3 coding DNA: TGTGCCACCAGTGATCGCACAGGTCAGCCCCAGCATTTT. Translated, it gives CATSDRTGQPQHF.

This clonotype came up a few times. The chain links TRBV6-5 to TRBJ1-2; no reliable D call. The ends were cut back, 0 bases at V and 7 bases at J, with 18 bases in the middle. The length of the CDR3 is 16 residues. CDR1 is MNHEY, CDR2 SVGAGI, per germline. The CDR3 region has the DNA TGTGCCAGCAGTTACTCGAGCGAGGGCCCAGGCTCTGGCTACACCTTC. Translating it yields CASSYSSEGPGSGYTF.

There are many counts of this clonotype. The rearrangement uses TRBV19 and TRBJ1-2; no clear D. Trimming pared 3 bases from V and 4 bases from J, leaving 6 bases between. CDR1 and CDR2 (germline): LNHDA, SQIVND (reference sequence). CDR3 length: 12 residues. The chain's CDR3 is CASSMQSYGYTF. CDR3 in DNA: TGTGCCAGTAGTATGCAAAGCTATGGCTACACCTTC.

This chain connects TRBV7-9 to TRBJ2-5; TRBD1 matches 9 bases. The CDR3 consists of 13 residues. With 5 bases clipped from V and 9 bases from J, the junction kept 7 bases outside the gene matches. Per germline, CDR1 SEHNR and CDR2 FQNEAQ (reference sequence). The CDR3 loop reads CASSPPTGGPQYF. DNA for the CDR3: TGTGCCAGCAGCCCACCTACAGGGGGCCCCCAGTACTTC. Drawing the rest from reference TRBV7-9 and TRBJ2-5, the complete variable domain is DTGVSQNPRHKITKRGQNVTFRCDPISEHNRLYWYRQTLGQGPEFLTYFQNEAQLEKSRLLSDRFSAERPKGSFSTLEIQRTEQGDSAMYLCASSPPTGGPQYFGPGTRLLVL.

The chain employs TRBV7-6 and TRBJ2-1; 11 bases agree with TRBD1. The junction had 8 bases not matched to a gene; V was cut back by 5 bases and J by 8 bases. The CDR3 is 15 residues long. Per germline, CDR1 SGHVS and CDR2 FNYEAQ. The CDR3 bases are TGTGCCAGCAGCGCACTCGGACAGGGGGCTTATGAGCAGTTCTTC. Residues: CASSALGQGAYEQFF.

This clonotype was detected once. A junction end diverges from the germline sequence, so it may reflect a read error. The rearrangement joins TRBV2 to TRBJ2-2; no firm D call. Germline assignment: CDR1 SNHLY and CDR2 FYNNEI. The CDR3 has 14 residues. CDR3 amino acids: CANSVVMSTGELFF. CDR3 sequence (DNA): TGTGCCAACAGTGTGGTAATGAGCACCGGGGAGCTGTTTTTT.

This clonotype was found a few times. The DNA of the CDR3 is TGTGCCAGCAGCTTAGTTCCGGGAGAGGAAGAGACCCAGTACTTC. Translated, it gives CASSLVPGEEETQYF. V is TRBV7-6 and J is TRBJ2-5, with D perhaps matching TRBD2 (6 bases). Germline-derived CDR1 and CDR2 are SGHVS and FNYEAQ. The V end was cut by 1 base, the J end by 3 bases, with 12 bases between. The CDR3 is made up of 15 amino acids.

The chain employs TRBV19 and TRBJ1-2; D might be TRBD1 (5 bases). V shed 0 bases and J shed 3 bases, with 8 bases lying between them. This CDR3 has 14 amino acids. From germline, CDR1 is LNHDA and CDR2 SQIVND (reference sequence). The chain's CDR3 is CASSIDDSYYGYTF. The CDR3 coding sequence is TGTGCCAGTAGTATAGATGACAGCTACTATGGCTACACCTTC. Supplemented by reference TRBV19 and TRBJ1-2, the full variable domain reads DGGITQSPKYLFRKEGQNVTLSCEQNLNHDAMYWYRQDPGQGLRLIYYSQIVNDFQKGDIAEGYSVSREKKESFPLTVTSAQKNPTAFYLCASSIDDSYYGYTFGSGTRLTVV.

As to this clonotype: One junction end does not reproduce the germline sequence, and a read error may be involved. The chain has TRBV15 and TRBJ2-3, with 9 bases that match TRBD1. CDR1 LNHNV and CDR2 YYDKDF come from the germline V gene (reference sequence). The CDR3 sequence is 17 residues long. The CDR3 DNA is TGTGCCACCAGCAGGGCTGACAGGGGGTTTGACACAGACACGCAGTATTTT. The encoded protein is CATSRADRGFDTDTQYF.

In DNA form, the CDR3 reads TGTGCCAGCAGTTTACAGGTGGGCCAAGAGACCCAGTACTTC. This sequence encodes CASSLQVGQETQYF. The rearrangement uses TRBV12-3 or TRBV12-4 and TRBJ2-5, with D uncertain. V gave up 2 bases and J gave up 1 base, with 8 bases separating them. This CDR3 has 14 amino acids.

Notes on this clonotype: This may be a read error, as it is one base from a much larger clone. The V gene is TRBV6-5, the J gene TRBJ1-1, with D perhaps TRBD1 (5 bases). V lost 0 bases to trimming and J lost 6 bases, with 14 bases between them. Germline assignment: CDR1 MNHEY and CDR2 SVGAGI. This CDR3 region has 15 residues. CDR3 bases: TGTGCCAGCAGTTACTCCCCAGGGTATAGGGCTGAAGCTTTCTTT. Protein: CASSYSPGYRAEAFF.

The V and J genes are TRBV19 and TRBJ2-4; tentative D call: TRBD1 (7 bases). CDR3 length: 14 amino acids. Germline CDR1 is LNHDA and CDR2 is SQIVND (reference sequence). Deletions cut 10 bases from V and 0 bases from J, with 13 bases between. The CDR3 loop reads CANAGQLAKNIQYF. CDR3 in DNA: TGTGCCAATGCGGGACAGCTAGCCAAAAACATTCAGTACTTC.